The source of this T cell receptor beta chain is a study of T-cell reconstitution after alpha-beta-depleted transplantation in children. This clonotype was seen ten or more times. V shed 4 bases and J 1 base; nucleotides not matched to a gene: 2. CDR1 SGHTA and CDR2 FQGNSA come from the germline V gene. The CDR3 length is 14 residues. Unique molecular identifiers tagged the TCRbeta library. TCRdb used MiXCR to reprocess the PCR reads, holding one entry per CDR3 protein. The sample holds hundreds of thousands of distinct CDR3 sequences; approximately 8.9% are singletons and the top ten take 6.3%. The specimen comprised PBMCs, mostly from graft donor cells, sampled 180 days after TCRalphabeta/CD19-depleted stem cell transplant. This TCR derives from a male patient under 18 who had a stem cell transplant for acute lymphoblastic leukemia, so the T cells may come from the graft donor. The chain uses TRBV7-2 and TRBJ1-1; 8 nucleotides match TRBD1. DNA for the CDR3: TGTGCCAGCAGCTCCGACAGGGGGAACACTGAAGCTTTCTTT. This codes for CASSSDRGNTEAFF.